The clone carrying this TCR beta chain was seen just once. An end of the junction does not agree with germline; a read error may underlie this. TCRbeta libraries were built with three rounds of nested PCR, modified from ARM-PCR. MiXCR, run by TCRdb on the multiplex PCR reads, gives a single entry per CDR3 protein. The sample holds more than 85,000 distinct CDR3 sequences, approximately 80% seen once. This sample's RNA came from whole unsorted tissue. This record belongs to a study of tumor and adjacent non-tumor tissue in lung cancer. The length of the CDR3 is 13 residues. This sequence was found in a man in his sixties or seventies with non-small cell lung cancer. The rearrangement uses TRBV12-3 or TRBV12-4 and TRBJ1-2, with TRBD1 as a possible D gene (6 bases). Specimen: lung tumor tissue. DNA for the CDR3: TGTACCAGCAATTTTCCCAGGGGCTATGTCTACACCTTC. This codes for CTSNFPRGYVYTF.